The 27 T cell receptor beta chains in this list originate from one sample, sequenced in a study of cytomegalovirus exposure and HLA in healthy donors. 60 Vbeta and 13 Jbeta primers were used in PCR. Clones were read by immunoSEQ multiplex PCR, and TCRdb kept only the in-frame ones, dropping some. The table shows about 160,000 clones, with 80% to 85% occurring only once. Sequenced material: PBMCs. The receptors were sampled from a middle-aged man in good health and CMV-seropositive.

The chain uses TRBV7-9 and TRBJ1-2, with D possibly TRBD1 on 6 matching bases. There are 15 residues in the CDR3. Germline V gene sequence: CDR1 SEHNR, CDR2 FQNEAQ (reference sequence). V lost 7 bases and J lost 2, with 17 bases in between. The CDR3: CASNSGYRENYGYTF. Written as DNA, the CDR3 is TGTGCCAGCAACTCAGGCTACAGGGAAAACTATGGCTACACCTTC.

The chain links TRBV7-9 to TRBJ1-2, with 8 positions matching TRBD1. J was trimmed by 7 bases and V by 6 bases; bases with no gene match: 16. In germline, CDR1 is SEHNR, CDR2 FQNEAQ (reference sequence). The CDR3 runs 16 residues. DNA of the CDR3: TGTGCCAGCAGGGGGGACTGGCAGGGGGCCTTTGGTGGCTACACCTTC. This sequence encodes CASRGDWQGAFGGYTF.

V is TRBV28 and J is TRBJ2-1; TRBD1 matches 7 bases. This CDR3 is built from 16 residues. The trim removed 6 bases at V and 4 bases at J, leaving 12 bases unmatched. Germline CDR1 MDHEN, CDR2 SYDVKM. The CDR3 nucleotides read TGTGCCAGCAGCCGGTCCGGGACAGTAAATTACAATGAGCAGTTCTTC. It encodes CASSRSGTVNYNEQFF.

The gene calls are TRBV28 and TRBJ2-7; a possible D gene is TRBD1 (6 bases). V gave up 1 base and J gave up 3 bases, with 13 bases separating them. In germline, CDR1 is MDHEN, CDR2 SYDVKM. The CDR3 length is 15 residues. CDR3 nucleotide sequence: TGTGCCAGCAGTTTATCGCAGGGGAACTACTACGAGCAGTACTTC. Translation: CASSLSQGNYYEQYF.

This chain joins TRBV28 and TRBJ1-4; D not certain. Trimming shortened V by 5 bases and J by 8 bases, and 21 bases separated the two germline ends. The CDR3 runs to 16 residues. The germline V gene has CDR1 MDHEN and CDR2 SYDVKM. This CDR3 reads CASSPRLGRREEKLFF. CDR3 DNA: TGTGCCAGCAGTCCACGGTTGGGGAGGCGGGAGGAAAAACTGTTTTTT.

Here the CDR3 reads CASRGLGETQYF. The CDR3 coding sequence is TGTGCCAGCAGGGGGCTTGGGGAGACCCAGTACTTC. The chain carries TRBV7-9 and TRBJ2-5, with D possibly being TRBD1 (5 bases). The CDR3 consists of 12 residues. The ends were cut back, 6 bases at V and 5 bases at J, with 10 bases in the middle. Germline V lookup: CDR1 SEHNR, CDR2 FQNEAQ (reference sequence).

The chain couples TRBV6-5 to TRBJ2-7; TRBD1 matches at 7 bases. Germline CDR1 MNHEY, CDR2 SVGAGI. J lost 5 bases, V lost 6 bases, and 7 bases had no gene match. The CDR3 is 13 amino acids. The CDR3 DNA reads TGTGCCAGCAGGGAACAACAGGGGAACGAGCAGTACTTC. Encoded protein: CASREQQGNEQYF.

This sequence joins TRBV6-1 and TRBJ2-7, with D unresolved. This CDR3 contains 15 residues. V lost 1 base to trimming and J lost 5 bases, with 15 bases between them. Germline CDR1 MNHNS, CDR2 SASEGT. The chain's CDR3 is CASSEGRLLLDEQYF. In nucleotides, the CDR3 is TGTGCCAGCAGTGAAGGGAGACTGCTCCTAGACGAGCAGTACTTC.

CDR3 residues: CASSFFGSGKLFF. The CDR3 DNA reads TGTGCCAGCAGCTTTTTCGGGAGTGGAAAACTGTTTTTT. The chain couples TRBV5-4 to TRBJ1-4; D remains unclear. Per the germline V gene, CDR1 is SGHNT and CDR2 is YYREEE (reference sequence). This CDR3 is built from 13 residues. Trimming took off 2 bases at V and 10 bases at J, with 12 bases between the two ends.

The V gene is TRBV2, the J gene TRBJ2-3; 7 bases match TRBD2. Germline V CDR1 and CDR2: SNHLY, FYNNEI. There are 13 residues in the CDR3. V shed 6 bases, J shed 2 bases, and the junction held 2 bases outside the gene matches. The CDR3 loop is CASSRDYTDTQYF. For the CDR3, the DNA is TGTGCCAGCAGCCGGGACTACACAGATACGCAGTATTTT.

The V gene is TRBV7-2, the J gene TRBJ2-7, with D possibly TRBD2 on 6 matching bases. Germline V lookup: CDR1 SGHTA, CDR2 FQGNSA. V was shortened by 1 base and J by 4 bases, with 11 bases between the two germline ends. The CDR3 is 14 amino acids. Here the CDR3 reads CASSLGPSVYEQYF. The CDR3 DNA sequence: TGTGCCAGCAGCTTAGGTCCTAGCGTATACGAGCAGTACTTC.

The chain's CDR3 is CASSYSNEQFF. CDR3 DNA: TGTGCCAGCAGCTATAGTAATGAGCAGTTCTTC. The rearrangement joins TRBV5-4 to TRBJ2-1; D not certain. The V end lost 3 bases, the J end lost 7 bases, and 5 bases lay between the germline ends. CDR3 size: 11 residues. Germline V gene lookup returns CDR1 SGHNT and CDR2 YYREEE (reference sequence).

The V call is TRBV5-1, the J call TRBJ2-3; no clear D. The CDR3 loop spans 14 amino acids. The V gene's germline CDR1 is SGHRS and CDR2 YFSETQ. Between the trimmed V and J ends, which lost 0 bases and 2 bases, there was a span of 7 bases. DNA of the CDR3: TGCGCCAGCAGCTTGGCCCAGTCCACAGATACGCAGTATTTT. Amino acids: CASSLAQSTDTQYF.

The chain is built from TRBV5-1 and TRBJ1-4; no clear D gene. Trimming removed 4 bases at V and 0 bases at J, with 13 bases between. The CDR3 loop spans 16 amino acids. Germline V lookup: CDR1 SGHRS, CDR2 YFSETQ. CDR3 bases: TGCGCCAGCAGCCCCTTGTCACAATCAACTAATGAAAAACTGTTTTTT. Amino acid sequence: CASSPLSQSTNEKLFF.

Here the CDR3 reads CASSRGLAGAEQYF. The CDR3 nucleotides read TGTGCCAGCAGCCGGGGACTAGCGGGAGCCGAGCAGTACTTC. V usage is TRBV11-3 and J usage is TRBJ2-7; 14 nucleotides match TRBD2. The CDR3 has 14 amino acids. The ends lost 5 bases at V and 6 bases at J; junction bases unmatched: 3. Looked up from germline, CDR1 is SGHNT and CDR2 is YENEEA. The variable domain in full, completed from reference TRBV11-3 and TRBJ2-7, reads EAGVVQSPRYKIIEKKQPVAFWCNPISGHNTLYWYLQNLGQGPELLIRYENEEAVDDSQLPKDRFSAERLKGVDSTLKIQPAELGDSAVYLCASSRGLAGAEQYFGPGTRLTVT.

A single count supports this clone. The chain joins TRBV4-1 to TRBJ2-3; 9 bases align to TRBD2. Germline CDR1 is MGHRA and CDR2 is YSYEKL. The J segment lost 5 bases and the V segment lost 0 bases, leaving 6 bases of the junction unmatched. The CDR3 is made up of 16 amino acids. CDR3 residues: CASSQEAGGRGDTQYF. For the CDR3, the DNA is TGCGCCAGCAGCCAAGAGGCGGGGGGGCGAGGAGATACGCAGTATTTT.

The V call is TRBV28, the J call TRBJ2-7; D gene uncertain. CDR1 and CDR2 (germline): MDHEN, SYDVKM. The CDR3 totals 13 residues. V shed 1 base and J shed 2 bases, with 6 bases lying between them. CDR3 amino acids: CASSLSLTYEQYF. CDR3 nucleotides: TGTGCCAGCAGTTTATCCCTAACCTACGAGCAGTACTTC.

The gene calls are TRBV28 and TRBJ1-6; a possible D gene is TRBD1 (5 bases). Trimming cost V 6 bases and J 4 bases, with 22 bases left between them. In germline, CDR1 is MDHEN, CDR2 SYDVKM. The CDR3 has 18 amino acids. CDR3 DNA: TGTGCCAGCAGACCTTTTAAGGGGCCTATGGGGTATAATTCACCCCTCCACTTT. This gives the protein CASRPFKGPMGYNSPLHF.

A few counts support this clone. The chain has TRBV5-6 and TRBJ1-4; D unclear. The CDR3 is 12 residues long. Germline CDR1 is SGHDT and CDR2 is YYEEEE. Trimming took 3 bases from V and 6 from J, leaving 6 bases between them. The CDR3 sequence: CASSWGDEKLFF. CDR3 nucleotides: TGTGCCAGCAGCTGGGGAGATGAAAAACTGTTTTTT.

V and J are TRBV11-3 and TRBJ2-7; TRBD2 is a possible D gene (6 bases). V lost 3 bases and J lost 5, with 11 bases in between. Looked up from germline, CDR1 is SGHNT and CDR2 is YENEEA. The CDR3 has 13 amino acids. The CDR3 here is CASSFYTGDEQYF. The CDR3, as DNA: TGTGCCAGCAGCTTTTACACGGGGGACGAGCAGTACTTC.

The chain employs TRBV7-6 and TRBJ2-7, with 9 positions matching TRBD1. Unmatched junction bases numbered 14, after V lost 5 bases and J lost 6 bases. Germline loops: CDR1 SGHVS, CDR2 FNYEAQ. This CDR3 is 16 amino acids long. In nucleotides, the CDR3 is TGTGCCAGCAGCATTCGGACAGGGGTAAGCTTTGGCGAGCAGTACTTC. Its translation is CASSIRTGVSFGEQYF.

The V call is TRBV9, the J call TRBJ2-1; unclear D gene. The CDR3 sequence is 14 residues long. Trimming removed 0 bases from V and 7 bases from J, with 11 bases in between. CDR1 is SGDLS, CDR2 YYNGEE, per germline. This CDR3 reads CASSVDEAANEQFF. For the CDR3, the DNA is TGTGCCAGCAGCGTAGATGAAGCCGCGAATGAGCAGTTCTTC.

The J gene is TRBJ2-5, the V gene TRBV4-1, with TRBD2 as a possible D gene (6 bases). The DNA end is a closer match to TRBJ2-7, so the J assignment may be wrong. CDR3 length: 14 amino acids. CDR1 is MGHRA and CDR2 is YSYEKL in the germline V gene. The CDR3 loop reads CASSLETAGNEQYF. The CDR3 DNA reads as TGCGCCAGCAGCCTGGAGACAGCGGGCAACGAGCAGTACTTC.

The DNA for the CDR3 is TGTGCCAGCAGCTTAGACCCGTACACCGGGGAGCTGTTTTTT. Translated: CASSLDPYTGELFF. The chain carries TRBV11-3 and TRBJ2-2; unclear D gene. CDR1 is SGHNT and CDR2 is YENEEA in the germline V gene. V gave up 0 bases and J gave up 3 bases, with 5 bases separating them. The CDR3 consists of 14 residues.

The rearrangement links TRBV5-1 to TRBJ1-1; 12 nucleotides align to TRBD1. Germline V gives CDR1 SGHRS, CDR2 YFSETQ. The CDR3 is made up of 14 amino acids. The ends lost 5 bases at V and 4 bases at J; junction bases unmatched: 3. The DNA for the CDR3 is TGCGCCAGCAGATCGGGACAGGGGGCCACTGAAGCTTTCTTT. It codes for CASRSGQGATEAFF.

This chain connects TRBV6-1 to TRBJ2-5, with D perhaps matching TRBD2 (6 bases). The DNA matches TRBJ2-7 better at its end, which makes the J call doubtful. Germline CDR1 MNHNS, CDR2 SASEGT. The CDR3 totals 13 residues. The CDR3 reads CAINGGGSDEQYF. CDR3 bases: TGTGCTATCAACGGGGGTGGGAGCGACGAGCAGTACTTC.

V gene TRBV28 combines with J gene TRBJ2-7; perhaps TRBD2 as D (5 bases). V gave up 6 bases and J gave up 2 bases, with 11 bases separating them. This CDR3 spans 13 amino acids. Germline CDR1 and CDR2: MDHEN and SYDVKM. CDR3 nucleotide sequence: TGTGCCAGCAGGAGCGGCCGAGCCTACGAGCAGTACTTC. As protein: CASRSGRAYEQYF.